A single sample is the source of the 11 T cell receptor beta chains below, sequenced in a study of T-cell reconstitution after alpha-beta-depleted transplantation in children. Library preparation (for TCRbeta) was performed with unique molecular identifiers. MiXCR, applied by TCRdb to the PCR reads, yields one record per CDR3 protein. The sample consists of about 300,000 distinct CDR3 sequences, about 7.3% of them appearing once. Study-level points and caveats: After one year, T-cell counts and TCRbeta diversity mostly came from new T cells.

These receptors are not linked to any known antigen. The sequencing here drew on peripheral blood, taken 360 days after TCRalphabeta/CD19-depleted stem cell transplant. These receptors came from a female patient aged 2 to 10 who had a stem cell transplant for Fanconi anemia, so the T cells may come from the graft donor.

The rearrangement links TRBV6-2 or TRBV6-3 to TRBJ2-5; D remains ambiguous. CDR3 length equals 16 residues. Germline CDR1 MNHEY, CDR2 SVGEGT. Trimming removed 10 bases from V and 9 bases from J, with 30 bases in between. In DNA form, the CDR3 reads TGTGCCACCAAAGTAGGCCCCCCTCTACGCGGCGAGCCCCAGTACTTC. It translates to CATKVGPPLRGEPQYF.

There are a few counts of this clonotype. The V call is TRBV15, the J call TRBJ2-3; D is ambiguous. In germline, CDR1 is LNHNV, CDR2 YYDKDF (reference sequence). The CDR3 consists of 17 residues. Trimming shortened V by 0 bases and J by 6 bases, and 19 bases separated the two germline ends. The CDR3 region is CATSRDGTSEPWDTQYF. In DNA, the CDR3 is TGTGCCACCAGCAGAGACGGTACGTCGGAACCTTGGGATACGCAGTATTTT.

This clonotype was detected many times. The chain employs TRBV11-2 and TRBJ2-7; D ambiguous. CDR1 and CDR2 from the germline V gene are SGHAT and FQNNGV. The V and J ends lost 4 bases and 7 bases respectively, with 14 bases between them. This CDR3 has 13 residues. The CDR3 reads CASSSPRSREQYV. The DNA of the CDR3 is TGTGCCAGCAGCTCGCCCCGGTCGAGGGAGCAGTACGTC.

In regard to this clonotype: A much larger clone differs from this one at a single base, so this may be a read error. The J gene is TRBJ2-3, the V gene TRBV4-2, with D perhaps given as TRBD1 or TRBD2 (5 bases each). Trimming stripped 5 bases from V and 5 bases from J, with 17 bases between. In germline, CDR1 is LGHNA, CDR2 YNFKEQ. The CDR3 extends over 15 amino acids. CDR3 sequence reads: CASSEGQGEQDTQYF. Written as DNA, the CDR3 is TGTGCCAGCAGCGAAGGGCAGGGAGAACAAGATACGCAGTATTTT.

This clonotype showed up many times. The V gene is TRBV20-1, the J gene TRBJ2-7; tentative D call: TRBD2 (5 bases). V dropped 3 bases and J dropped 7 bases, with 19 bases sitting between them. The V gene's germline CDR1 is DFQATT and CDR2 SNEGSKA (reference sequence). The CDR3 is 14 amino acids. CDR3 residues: CSASQGPVEVEQYV. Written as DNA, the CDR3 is TGCAGTGCTAGTCAAGGCCCAGTGGAGGTAGAGCAGTACGTC.

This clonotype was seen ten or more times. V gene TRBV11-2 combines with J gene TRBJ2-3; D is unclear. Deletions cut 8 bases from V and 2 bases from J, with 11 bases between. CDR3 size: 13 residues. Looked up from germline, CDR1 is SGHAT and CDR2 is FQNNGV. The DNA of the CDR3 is TGTGCCAGCTCAGTGGCCAACACAGATACGCAGTATTTT. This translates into CASSVANTDTQYF.

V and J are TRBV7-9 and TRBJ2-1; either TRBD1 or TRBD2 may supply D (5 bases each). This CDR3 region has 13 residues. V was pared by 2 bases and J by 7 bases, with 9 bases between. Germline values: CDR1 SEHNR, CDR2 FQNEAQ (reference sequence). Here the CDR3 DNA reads TGTGCCAGCAGCTTATTGGGGGTTAATGAGCAGTTCTTC. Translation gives CASSLLGVNEQFF.

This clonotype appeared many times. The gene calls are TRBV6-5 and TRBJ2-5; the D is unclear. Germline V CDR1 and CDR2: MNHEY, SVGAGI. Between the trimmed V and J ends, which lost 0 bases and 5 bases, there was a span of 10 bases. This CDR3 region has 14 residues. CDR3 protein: CASSYSGLRETQYF. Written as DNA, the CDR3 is TGTGCCAGCAGTTACTCTGGCCTTAGGGAGACCCAGTACTTC.

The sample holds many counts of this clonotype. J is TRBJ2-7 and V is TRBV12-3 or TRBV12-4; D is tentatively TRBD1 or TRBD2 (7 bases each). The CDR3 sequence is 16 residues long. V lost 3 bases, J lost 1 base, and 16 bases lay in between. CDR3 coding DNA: TGTGCCAGCAGTTTTAGGGGGGGGACAGTTTCCTACGAGCAGTACTTC. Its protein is CASSFRGGTVSYEQYF.

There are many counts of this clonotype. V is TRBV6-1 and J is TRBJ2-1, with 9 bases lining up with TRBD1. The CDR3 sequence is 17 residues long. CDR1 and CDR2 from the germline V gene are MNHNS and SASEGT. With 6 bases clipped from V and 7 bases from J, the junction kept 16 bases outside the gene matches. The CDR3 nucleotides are TGTGCCAGCAGCCTAACAGGGGGCCCACCCTCGAGGAATGAGCAGTTCTTC. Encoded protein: CASSLTGGPPSRNEQFF.

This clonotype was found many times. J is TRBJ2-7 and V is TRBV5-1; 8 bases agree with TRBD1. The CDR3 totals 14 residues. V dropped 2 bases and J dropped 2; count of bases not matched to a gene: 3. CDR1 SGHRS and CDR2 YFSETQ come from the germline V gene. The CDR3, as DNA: TGCGCCAGCAGCTTCAGGGGGCGGGCCTACGAGCAGTACTTC. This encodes CASSFRGRAYEQYF.